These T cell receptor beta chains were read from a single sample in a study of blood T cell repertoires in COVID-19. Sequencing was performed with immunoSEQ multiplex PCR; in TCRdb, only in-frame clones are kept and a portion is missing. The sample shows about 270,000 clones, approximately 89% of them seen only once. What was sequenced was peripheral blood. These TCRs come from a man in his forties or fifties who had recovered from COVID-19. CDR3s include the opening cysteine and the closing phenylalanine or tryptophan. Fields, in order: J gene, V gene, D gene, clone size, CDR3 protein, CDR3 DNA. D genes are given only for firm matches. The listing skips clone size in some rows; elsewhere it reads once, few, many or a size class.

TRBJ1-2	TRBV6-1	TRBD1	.	CASSEALGDRGQGYTF	TGTGCCAGCAGTGAAGCGCTCGGGGACAGGGGGCAAGGCTACACCTTC
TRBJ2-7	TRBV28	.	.	CASKMGDWAYEQYF	TGTGCCAGCAAAATGGGGGACTGGGCCTACGAGCAGTACTTC
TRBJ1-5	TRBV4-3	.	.	CASSHGGAGWSSNQPQHF	TGCGCCAGCAGCCATGGAGGGGCAGGGTGGAGTAGCAATCAGCCCCAGCATTTT
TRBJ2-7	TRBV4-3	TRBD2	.	CASSQDTPSGSSGGSYEQYF	TGCGCCAGCAGCCAAGATACTCCTAGCGGGAGTTCCGGGGGCTCCTACGAGCAGTACTTC
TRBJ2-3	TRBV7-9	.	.	CASNSGFGRSEGDTQYF	TGTGCCAGCAATAGTGGGTTCGGGCGGTCCGAGGGAGATACGCAGTATTTT
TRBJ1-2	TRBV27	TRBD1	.	CAALDRVVGYTF	TGTGCCGCCCTGGACAGGGTGGTTGGCTACACCTTC
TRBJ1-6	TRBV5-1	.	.	CASSLAGLDSPLHF	TGCGCCAGCAGCTTGGCAGGGTTGGATTCACCCCTCCACTTT
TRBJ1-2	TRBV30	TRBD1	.	CAWRQGVGGYTF	TGTGCCTGGCGCCAGGGGGTCGGTGGCTACACCTTC
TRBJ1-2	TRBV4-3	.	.	CASSQGQGRSGYTF	TGCGCCAGCAGCCAAGGTCAGGGAAGGTCTGGCTACACCTTC
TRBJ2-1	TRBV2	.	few	CASNQFTSIEEQFF	TGTGCCAGCAACCAATTTACTAGCATTGAAGAGCAGTTCTTC
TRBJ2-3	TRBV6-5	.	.	CASSYAAGRNTDTQYF	TGTGCCAGCAGTTACGCGGCGGGGAGGAACACAGATACGCAGTATTTT
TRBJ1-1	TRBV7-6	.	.	CASSSSTGNTEAFF	TGTGCCAGCAGCTCGTCGACAGGGAACACTGAAGCTTTCTTT
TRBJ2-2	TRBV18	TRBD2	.	CASSPGASGSYGELFF	TGTGCCAGCTCACCAGGAGCTAGCGGGAGTTACGGGGAGCTGTTTTTT
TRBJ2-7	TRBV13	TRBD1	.	CASSFPGQGMYEQYF	TGTGCCAGCAGCTTCCCGGGACAGGGGATGTACGAGCAGTACTTC
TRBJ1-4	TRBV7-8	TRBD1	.	CASSARDRGLTNEKLFF	TGTGCCAGCAGCGCCCGGGACAGGGGGCTGACTAATGAAAAACTGTTTTTT
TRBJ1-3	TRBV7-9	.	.	CASSSREGNTIYF	TGTGCCAGCAGCTCCCGAGAAGGAAACACCATATATTTT
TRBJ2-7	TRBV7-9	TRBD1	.	CASSSRTGGPGDYEQYF	TGTGCCAGCAGCTCCAGGACAGGGGGCCCCGGGGACTACGAGCAGTACTTC
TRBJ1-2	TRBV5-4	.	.	CASSFVIGEHYGYTF	TGTGCCAGCAGCTTCGTTATCGGGGAGCACTATGGCTACACCTTC
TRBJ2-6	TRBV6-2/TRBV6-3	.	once	CASSWGFGAGANVLTF	TGTGCCAGCAGTTGGGGTTTCGGGGCTGGGGCCAACGTCCTGACTTTC
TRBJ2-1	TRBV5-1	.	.	CASSLWDTNNEQFF	TGCGCCAGCAGCTTGTGGGACACAAACAATGAGCAGTTCTTC
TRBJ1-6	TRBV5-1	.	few	CASSPPGESPLHF	TGCGCCAGCAGCCCTCCTGGGGAGTCACCCCTCCACTTT
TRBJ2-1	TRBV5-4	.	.	CASSHSSYNEQFF	TGTGCCAGCAGCCATTCTAGCTACAATGAGCAGTTCTTC
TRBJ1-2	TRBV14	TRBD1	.	CASSEQGNYGYTF	TGTGCCAGCAGCGAACAGGGGAACTATGGCTACACCTTC
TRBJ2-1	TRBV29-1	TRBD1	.	CSVEARQGYNEQFF	TGCAGCGTTGAAGCAAGACAGGGCTACAATGAGCAGTTCTTC
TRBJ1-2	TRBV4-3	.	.	CASSQDDPRTAGYTF	TGCGCCAGCAGCCAAGATGATCCCAGAACAGCTGGCTACACCTTC
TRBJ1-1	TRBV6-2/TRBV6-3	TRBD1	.	CASSYSGQGVTEAFF	TGTGCCAGCAGTTACTCGGGACAGGGGGTTACTGAAGCTTTCTTT
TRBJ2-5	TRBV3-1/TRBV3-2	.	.	CASSQKRLETQYF	TGTGCCAGCAGCCAAAAGAGATTGGAGACCCAGTACTTC
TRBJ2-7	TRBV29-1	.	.	CSAEGGVDEQYF	TGCAGCGCCGAGGGGGGGGTAGACGAGCAGTACTTC
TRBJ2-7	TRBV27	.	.	CASSSGHYEQYF	TGTGCCAGCAGTTCAGGACACTACGAGCAGTACTTC
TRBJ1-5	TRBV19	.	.	CASTAGGNQPQHF	TGTGCCAGTACCGCGGGGGGGAATCAGCCCCAGCATTTT
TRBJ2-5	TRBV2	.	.	CASSTGDTVLRTQYF	TGTGCCAGCAGTACTGGGGACACGGTACTTCGGACCCAGTACTTC
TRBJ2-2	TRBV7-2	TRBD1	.	CASTPKTGGKTGELFF	TGTGCCAGCACCCCTAAGACAGGGGGTAAGACCGGGGAGCTGTTTTTT
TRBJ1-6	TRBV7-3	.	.	CASSLGQGGSPLHF	TGTGCCAGCAGCTTAGGTCAGGGTGGTTCACCCCTCCACTTT
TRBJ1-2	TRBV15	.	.	CATSREQGSVGGYTF	TGTGCCACCAGCAGAGAGCAGGGGAGTGTAGGTGGCTACACCTTC
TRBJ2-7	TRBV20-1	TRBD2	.	CSASARGGFYEQYF	TGCAGTGCTAGTGCCCGGGGGGGGTTCTACGAGCAGTACTTC